This T cell receptor beta chain was recorded in a study of early T cells in non-severe SARS-CoV-2 infection. The wider study: Sequencing targeted bulk RNA from unsorted whole blood, leaving chains unpaired.

Molecules of cDNA were individually given unique molecular identifiers that were attached to them. TCRdb re-called the 5' RACE reads with MiXCR, one entry per CDR3 protein. This table holds tens of thousands of distinct CDR3 sequences, under 11% found once. The CDR3 has 15 residues. Germline assignment: CDR1 LNHDA and CDR2 SQIVND (reference sequence). The V segment lost 6 bases and the J segment 1 base; nucleotides outside the gene matches: 6. Study-level results: In VDJdb matching, anti-spike CD8 responses were favored while private and CD4 specificities went missing.

In regard to this clonotype: Its cognate antigen is unknown.

The chain carries TRBV19 and TRBJ2-1; 7 nucleotides match TRBD1. Sequencing input: whole blood. The sequence was collected from an adult who was a healthcare worker with PCR-confirmed SARS-CoV-2 infection or an uninfected control (not recorded which). CDR3 nucleotides: TGTGCCAGTAGACTCGACAGGGCGTCCTACAATGAGCAGTTCTTC. The encoded protein is CASRLDRASYNEQFF.